A single sample gave rise to the 18 T cell receptor beta chains below, sequenced in a study of sequential checkpoint blockade in melanoma. The data were produced by immunoSEQ multiplex PCR, yet TCRdb's version contains in-frame clones alone and is incomplete. Of 18,000 or so clones in the sample, about 69% were seen once. Described treatment: randomized to nivolumab then ipilimumab (arm A) or the reverse (arm B). This specimen was CD8+ T cells sorted from blood (inferred from file names), taken from a patient given nivolumab and ipilimumab in sequence. The receptors here all came from a human donor with melanoma.

The CDR3 loop is CATSRDRSGANVLTF. The DNA of the CDR3 is TGTGCCACCAGCAGAGATCGCTCTGGGGCCAACGTCCTGACTTTC. V is TRBV15 and J is TRBJ2-6; no clear D. This CDR3 is built from 15 residues. The V and J ends lost 0 bases and 0 bases respectively, with 3 bases between them. Germline values: CDR1 LNHNV, CDR2 YYDKDF (reference sequence).

The rearrangement links TRBV11-2 to TRBJ2-7, with 9 positions matching TRBD2. CDR3 length equals 19 residues. Looked up from germline, CDR1 is SGHAT and CDR2 is FQNNGV. V gave up 0 bases and J gave up 0 bases; unmatched junction bases: 12. The CDR3 loop reads CASSLERVSGSPSSYEQYF. The CDR3 DNA is TGTGCCAGCAGCTTAGAGAGGGTTAGCGGGAGCCCGAGCTCCTACGAGCAGTACTTC.

In this sample, this clone turned up a few times. The J gene is TRBJ2-7, the V gene TRBV6-1; 9 nucleotides agree with TRBD1. Germline-derived CDR1 and CDR2 are MNHNS and SASEGT. V was pared by 4 bases and J by 6 bases, with 10 bases of the junction left unmatched. This CDR3 contains 15 residues. The CDR3 sequence: CASSAYYPQGAEQYF. The DNA for the CDR3 is TGTGCCAGCAGTGCATACTATCCACAGGGGGCCGAGCAGTACTTC.

This clone showed up many times. CDR3 DNA: TGTGCCAGCAGCCCGATGGGGGGGGCGGTTTACGAGCAGTACTTC. This translates into CASSPMGGAVYEQYF. The V and J genes are TRBV9 and TRBJ2-7, with D perhaps TRBD2 (7 bases). The CDR3 extends over 15 amino acids. The V and J ends lost 4 bases and 4 bases respectively, with 18 bases between them. Germline V gene lookup returns CDR1 SGDLS and CDR2 YYNGEE.

This clone is medium-sized (0.01 to 0.1%). The gene calls are TRBV4-3 and TRBJ1-4, with 10 nucleotides matching TRBD1. CDR3 length: 16 residues. V gave up 1 base and J gave up 6 bases; unmatched junction bases: 5. The germline gives CDR1 LGHNA, CDR2 YSLEER. CDR3 sequence (DNA): TGCGCCAGCAGCCAAGCGACCGGGACAGGGGATGAAAAACTGTTTTTT. Translated: CASSQATGTGDEKLFF.

This chain connects TRBV10-3 to TRBJ2-7; 9 bases are shared with TRBD1. There are 18 residues in the CDR3. With 4 bases clipped from V and 3 bases from J, the junction kept 16 bases outside the gene matches. CDR1 and CDR2 (germline): ENHRY, SYGVKD. The CDR3 DNA follows: TGTGCCATCAGTGGACCTCAAAAGAGGACAGGGGATATCTACGAGCAGTACTTC. Encoded protein: CAISGPQKRTGDIYEQYF.

The V call is TRBV5-1, the J call TRBJ1-1, with D unresolved. Germline-derived CDR1 and CDR2 are SGHRS and YFSETQ. This CDR3 spans 11 amino acids. V lost 2 bases and J 12 bases, leaving 11 bases between the germline ends. CDR3 region: CASSFGVMSFF. CDR3 nucleotides: TGCGCCAGCAGCTTCGGAGTGATGTCTTTCTTT.

The rearrangement links TRBV10-3 to TRBJ2-1; D call uncertain. The CDR3 covers 16 residues. With 0 bases removed from V and 0 bases from J, the gap between germline ends came to 9 bases. Germline CDR1 is ENHRY and CDR2 is SYGVKD. The CDR3 protein is CAISESIESSYNEQFF. The CDR3 region has the DNA TGTGCCATCAGTGAGTCGATAGAGAGCTCCTACAATGAGCAGTTCTTC.

The CDR3 reads CASSIVGQATYEQYF. The CDR3 DNA sequence: TGTGCCAGTAGTATCGTTGGACAGGCTACCTACGAGCAGTACTTC. The chain links TRBV19 to TRBJ2-7; TRBD1 aligns across 7 bases. CDR3 length: 15 amino acids. The V and J ends lost 3 bases and 2 bases, in that order; junction bases with no gene match: 7. Germline V gene data show CDR1 as LNHDA and CDR2 as SQIVND (reference sequence).

This chain links TRBV10-3 with TRBJ2-3; TRBD2 aligns across 12 bases. This CDR3 is built from 19 residues. With V trimmed by 7 bases and J by 2 bases, 16 bases remained unmatched. Germline V gives CDR1 ENHRY, CDR2 SYGVKD. The CDR3 DNA reads as TGTGCCATCAATGCGCAAACCTCTAGCGGGAGGGCCGTCACAGATACGCAGTATTTT. This sequence encodes CAINAQTSSGRAVTDTQYF.

This sequence joins TRBV7-2 and TRBJ2-1; 9 bases agree with TRBD1. This CDR3 has 15 residues. Germline V gives CDR1 SGHTA, CDR2 FQGNSA. The V gene end was trimmed by 6 bases and the J gene end by 8 bases; junction bases not matched to a gene: 11. The CDR3 sequence: CASRTETGGRDEQFF. In nucleotides, the CDR3 is TGTGCCAGCAGAACGGAAACAGGGGGCCGGGATGAGCAGTTCTTC. Based on the CDR3 plus reference TRBV7-2 and TRBJ2-1, the full variable domain is GAGVSQSPSNKVTEKGKDVELRCDPISGHTALYWYRQSLGQGLEFLIYFQGNSAPDKSGLPSDRFSAERTGGSVSTLTIQRTQQEDSAVYLCASRTETGGRDEQFFGPGTRLTVL.

The chain links TRBV28 to TRBJ1-2, with TRBD1 matching over 7 bases. Germline-derived CDR1 and CDR2 are MDHEN and SYDVKM. Trimming removed 3 bases from V and 1 base from J; junction bases left unmatched: 5. The CDR3 consists of 15 residues. The CDR3 DNA sequence: TGTGCCAGCAGTTTGTTGACAGGGATTAACTATGGCTACACCTTC. Translation gives CASSLLTGINYGYTF.

This chain connects TRBV19 to TRBJ2-7; tentative D call: TRBD2 (6 bases). The V end was cut by 3 bases, the J end by 2 bases, with 14 bases between. From germline, CDR1 is LNHDA and CDR2 SQIVND (reference sequence). CDR3 length equals 15 residues. The chain's CDR3 is CASSIATGAAYEQYF. CDR3 coding DNA: TGTGCCAGTAGTATCGCAACGGGAGCTGCCTACGAGCAGTACTTC.

The chain couples TRBV27 to TRBJ2-5; possibly TRBD1 for D (6 bases). From germline, CDR1 is MNHEY and CDR2 SMNVEV (reference sequence). The CDR3 runs to 13 residues. Trimming took 8 bases from V and 2 from J, leaving 12 bases between them. CDR3 sequence reads: CASREGGQETQYF. The CDR3, as DNA: TGTGCCAGCCGCGAAGGGGGACAAGAGACCCAGTACTTC.

J is TRBJ2-1 and V is TRBV28; possibly TRBD1 for D (6 bases). The CDR3 has 14 amino acids. Trimming removed 6 bases from V and 8 bases from J, with 17 bases in between. The germline V gene encodes CDR1 MDHEN and CDR2 SYDVKM. The CDR3 bases are TGTGCCAGCAGCCCCCGCACAGGGTTGGATGAGCAGTTCTTC. This sequence encodes CASSPRTGLDEQFF. Based on the CDR3 plus reference TRBV28 and TRBJ2-1, the full variable domain is DVKVTQSSRYLVKRTGEKVFLECVQDMDHENMFWYRQDPGLGLRLIYFSYDVKMKEKGDIPEGYSVSREKKERFSLILESASTNQTSMYLCASSPRTGLDEQFFGPGTRLTVL.

This clone was recorded once. This rearrangement joins TRBV5-1 to TRBJ2-5, with 7 positions matching TRBD1. Germline CDR1 SGHRS, CDR2 YFSETQ. After removal of 4 bases from V and 5 bases from J, the junction contained 8 bases not matched to a gene. The CDR3 covers 14 residues. Here the CDR3 reads CASSATGSRETQYF. The CDR3 DNA follows: TGCGCCAGCAGCGCGACAGGGTCTCGCGAGACCCAGTACTTC.

This clone has just one count. The rearrangement joins TRBV10-2 to TRBJ1-1; 7 bases are a match to TRBD1. V was pared by 6 bases and J by 4 bases, with 5 bases of the junction left unmatched. Germline values: CDR1 WSHSY, CDR2 SAAADI. This CDR3 is 13 amino acids long. The CDR3 spells CASRAGGSTEAFF. DNA of the CDR3: TGCGCCAGCAGGGCAGGGGGAAGCACTGAAGCTTTCTTT.

The CDR3 DNA sequence: TGTGCCAGCTCACCAGTAGGGGCTAGCGGAAGACACGGGAGTGAGCAGTTCTTC. This translates into CASSPVGASGRHGSEQFF. The chain links TRBV18 to TRBJ2-1; TRBD2 agrees at 7 bases. This CDR3 contains 18 residues. The V gene's germline CDR1 is KGHSH and CDR2 LQKENI. J lost 9 bases, V lost 2 bases, and 19 bases had no gene match. Based on the CDR3 plus reference TRBV18 and TRBJ2-1, the full variable domain is NAGVMQNPRHLVRRRGQEARLRCSPMKGHSHVYWYRQLPEEGLKFMVYLQKENIIDESGMPKERFSAEFPKEGPSILRIQQVVRGDSAAYFCASSPVGASGRHGSEQFFGPGTRLTVL.